These 15 T cell receptor beta chains share one sample of origin, sequenced in a study of CD8 T cells in Susac syndrome. RNA in amounts of roughly 0.5 to 1 ug was reverse transcribed with random hexamers. From the immunoSEQ multiplex PCR reads, TCRdb called clonotypes with MiXCR, one entry per CDR3 protein. This table holds around 130,000 distinct CDR3 sequences, roughly 80% found once. Sample: CD8+ T cells from PBMCs. These receptors were collected from a human donor with multiple sclerosis.

V gene TRBV5-1 combines with J gene TRBJ2-2; D uncertain. The CDR3 totals 12 residues. Trimming pared 7 bases from V and 0 bases from J, leaving 4 bases between. The V gene's germline CDR1 is SGHRS and CDR2 YFSETQ. The CDR3 protein is CASVTNTGELFF. DNA for the CDR3: TGCGCCAGCGTAACGAACACCGGGGAGCTGTTTTTT.

This clonotype appeared a single time. The J gene is TRBJ1-2, the V gene TRBV20-1; 7 nucleotides agree with TRBD1. The germline CDR1 and CDR2 sequences are DFQATT and SNEGSKA (reference sequence). Trimming removed 3 bases from V and 5 bases from J; junction bases left unmatched: 9. The CDR3 consists of 14 residues. Here the CDR3 DNA reads TGCAGTGCTAGGTGGCATCGCAGGGGGTATGGCTACACCTTC. It encodes CSARWHRRGYGYTF.

Regarding this clonotype: Compared with germline, one end of the junction differs, possibly owing to a read error. The rearrangement links TRBV27 to TRBJ1-1; D is perhaps TRBD1 (5 bases). The CDR3 has 13 amino acids. The germline V gene has CDR1 MNHEY and CDR2 SMNVEV (reference sequence). CDR3 region: CASSLPGNNEAFF. For the CDR3, the DNA is TGTGCCAGCAGTTTACCAGGGAACAATGAAGCTTTCTTT.

This rearrangement joins TRBV11-2 to TRBJ2-7; 8 bases are a match to TRBD2. V was clipped by 9 bases and J by 1 base; unmatched bases: 8. Germline V lookup: CDR1 SGHAT, CDR2 FQNNGV. This CDR3 spans 14 amino acids. CDR3 in DNA: TGTGCCAGTACGGGAACTAGCGGTTCCTACGAGCAGTACGTC. This gives the protein CASTGTSGSYEQYV.

The chain is built from TRBV10-3 and TRBJ1-2, with TRBD1 matching 8 bases. CDR1 is ENHRY and CDR2 is SYGVKD in the germline V gene. V lost 6 bases and J lost 4; bases outside the gene matches: 16. This CDR3 comprises 17 residues. This CDR3 reads CAISPGQALKGGYGYTF. The CDR3 nucleotides are TGTGCCATCAGCCCGGGACAGGCGTTAAAGGGAGGCTATGGCTACACCTTC.

The V and J genes are TRBV27 and TRBJ1-2; D ambiguous. Germline V gives CDR1 MNHEY, CDR2 SMNVEV (reference sequence). The CDR3 is 11 amino acids. Trimming pared 5 bases from V and 8 bases from J, leaving 9 bases between. The CDR3 region has the DNA TGTGCCAGCAGTCCCCTTGGCGGCTACACCTTC. Protein sequence: CASSPLGGYTF.

The chain combines TRBV11-2 with TRBJ2-7, with 9 positions matching TRBD2. The CDR3 has 17 amino acids. Unmatched junction bases numbered 10, after V lost 1 base and J lost 3 bases. Germline CDR1 and CDR2: SGHAT and FQNNGV. CDR3: CASSLGGLAGYHYEQYV. The CDR3 nucleotides read TGTGCCAGCAGCTTAGGAGGGCTAGCGGGATACCACTACGAGCAGTACGTC.

The V and J genes are TRBV4-1 and TRBJ2-1, with D tentatively TRBD1 (6 bases). Trimming left V 3 bases short and J 7 bases short, with 10 bases between. The germline gives CDR1 MGHRA, CDR2 YSYEKL. This CDR3 has 13 amino acids. CDR3 nucleotides: TGCGCCAGCAGCCATACTAGGGGGAATGAGCAGTTCTTC. Translating it yields CASSHTRGNEQFF.

This chain connects TRBV4-1 to TRBJ1-2; D gene ambiguous. Germline CDR1 reads MGHRA; CDR2 reads YSYEKL. Trimming shortened V by 0 bases and J by 3 bases, and 14 bases separated the two germline ends. This CDR3 region has 16 residues. The CDR3 spells CASSQDFGRSDYGYTF. The CDR3 nucleotides are TGCGCCAGCAGCCAAGATTTTGGGAGGAGTGACTATGGCTACACCTTC.

In regard to this clonotype: At one of its ends the junction is not consistent with the germline gene, which may arise from a read error. The chain uses TRBV27 and TRBJ2-2; 10 positions agree with TRBD2. This CDR3 is built from 17 residues. The germline V gene encodes CDR1 MNHEY and CDR2 SMNVEV (reference sequence). The CDR3 DNA sequence: TGTGCCAGCAATTTACTTGAAGCGGGAGGGCCTTCCGGGGAGCTGTTTTTT. It codes for CASNLLEAGGPSGELFF.

The rearrangement uses TRBV4-1 and TRBJ1-5; D gene uncertain. The germline CDR1 and CDR2 sequences are MGHRA and YSYEKL. Between the trimmed V and J ends, which lost 1 base and 3 bases, there was a span of 4 bases. This CDR3 comprises 13 residues. The CDR3 region has the DNA TGCGCCAGCAGCCAAGTTCTCAATCAGCCCCAGCATTTT. It yields the protein CASSQVLNQPQHF.

This clonotype has only a few counts. This chain uses TRBV7-2 with TRBJ2-3; a possible D gene is TRBD1 (5 bases). Germline CDR1 and CDR2: SGHTA and FQGNSA. Trimming pared 5 bases from V and 4 bases from J, leaving 13 bases between. CDR3 length: 14 amino acids. The DNA for the CDR3 is TGTGCCAGCAGCGACGTACAGGTTTCAGATACGCAGTATTTT. Protein product: CASSDVQVSDTQYF.

The chain joins TRBV7-9 to TRBJ2-7, with TRBD1 as a possible D gene (6 bases). The CDR3 extends over 14 amino acids. V gave up 4 bases and J gave up 3 bases, with 13 bases separating them. In germline, CDR1 is SEHNR, CDR2 FQNEAQ (reference sequence). CDR3 nucleotides: TGTGCCAGCAGCTCCCAGGGGTCCCTCTACGAGCAGTACTTC. Amino acid sequence: CASSSQGSLYEQYF. Drawing the rest from reference TRBV7-9 and TRBJ2-7, the complete variable domain is DTGVSQNPRHKITKRGQNVTFRCDPISEHNRLYWYRQTLGQGPEFLTYFQNEAQLEKSRLLSDRFSAERPKGSFSTLEIQRTEQGDSAMYLCASSSQGSLYEQYFGPGTRLTVT.

The J gene is TRBJ2-3, the V gene TRBV12-5, with D perhaps matching TRBD1 or TRBD2 (5 bases each). The CDR3 is made up of 12 amino acids. The germline V gene has CDR1 LGHNT and CDR2 FRNRAP. V lost 7 bases, J lost 11 bases, and 16 bases lay in between. The DNA for the CDR3 is TGTGCTAGTGTGGGTCCGGGGCACAGGCAGTATTTT. This codes for CASVGPGHRQYF. The variable domain in full, with the rest retrieved from reference TRBV12-5 and TRBJ2-3, is DARVTQTPRHKVTEMGQEVTMRCQPILGHNTVFWYRQTMMQGLELLAYFRNRAPLDDSGMPKDRFSAEMPDATLATLKIQPSEPRDSAVYFCASVGPGHRQYFGPGTRLTVL.

Worth noting for this clonotype: A junction end diverges from the germline sequence, so it may reflect a read error. This rearrangement joins TRBV20-1 to TRBJ2-5, with 8 positions matching TRBD1. Per the germline V gene, CDR1 is DFQATT and CDR2 is SNEGSKA (reference sequence). The CDR3 runs 17 residues. CDR3 bases: TGCAGTGCCCCCCCAATCCTACCCGGGACAGGTGAAGAGGCCCAGTACTTC. As protein: CSAPPILPGTGEEAQYF.